This T cell receptor (beta chain) stems from a study of cytomegalovirus exposure and HLA in healthy donors. The CDR3 spans 15 residues. In germline, CDR1 is LGHNA, CDR2 YNFKEQ. With V trimmed by 1 base and J by 4 bases, 5 bases remained unmatched. This clone was picked up one time. Vbeta (60) and Jbeta (13) primers were used in the PCR. Clones were sequenced by immunoSEQ multiplex PCR, and TCRdb holds only the in-frame ones, with some missing. Here the sample spans about 210,000 clones, around four fifths being singletons. The J gene is TRBJ2-7, the V gene TRBV4-2, with 9 positions matching TRBD2. The source material was PBMCs. The receptor's source is a boy younger than 18 in good health and CMV-seronegative. CDR3 protein: CASSQAPGLAYEQYF. CDR3 in DNA: TGTGCCAGCAGCCAAGCCCCGGGACTAGCTTACGAGCAGTACTTC.